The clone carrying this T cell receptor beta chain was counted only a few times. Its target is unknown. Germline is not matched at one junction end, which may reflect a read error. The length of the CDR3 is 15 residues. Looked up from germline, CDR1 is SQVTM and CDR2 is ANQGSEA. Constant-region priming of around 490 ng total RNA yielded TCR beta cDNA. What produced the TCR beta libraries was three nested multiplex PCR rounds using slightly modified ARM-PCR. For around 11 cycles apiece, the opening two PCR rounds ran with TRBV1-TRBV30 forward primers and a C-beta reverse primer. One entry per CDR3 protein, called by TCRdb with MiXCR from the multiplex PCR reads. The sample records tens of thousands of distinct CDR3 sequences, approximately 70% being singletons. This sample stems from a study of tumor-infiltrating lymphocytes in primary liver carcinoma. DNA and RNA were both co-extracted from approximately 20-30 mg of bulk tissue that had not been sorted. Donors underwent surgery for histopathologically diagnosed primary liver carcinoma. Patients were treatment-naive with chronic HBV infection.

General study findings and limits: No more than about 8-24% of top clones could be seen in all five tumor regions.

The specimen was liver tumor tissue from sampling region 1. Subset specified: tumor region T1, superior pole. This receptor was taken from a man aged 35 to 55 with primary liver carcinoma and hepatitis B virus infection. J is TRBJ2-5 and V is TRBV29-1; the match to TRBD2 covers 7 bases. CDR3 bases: TGCAGTGTTCATGGGGCCTCGGGACGGGGAGGGACCCAGTATTTC. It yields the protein CSVHGASGRGGTQYF.